This T cell receptor beta chain comes out of a study of blood T cell repertoires in COVID-19. The CDR3 runs to 15 residues. The V and J ends lost 0 bases and 9 bases respectively, with 17 bases between them. CDR1 and CDR2 from the germline V gene are MNHEY and SVGAGI. Measured with immunoSEQ multiplex PCR; TCRdb has only the in-frame clones, and not every one. The table includes approximately 530,000 clones, 85% to 90% detected once. Seattle-derived patients entered the study during active infection and were followed longitudinally. The chain combines TRBV6-5 with TRBJ1-1, with D possibly TRBD1 on 5 matching bases. The clonotype was recovered from a woman aged 50 to 60 with COVID-19, enrolled during active disease. What was sequenced was peripheral blood. The CDR3 DNA follows: TGTGCCAGCAGTTACTCAGGGGTAAGGCGGGGTAAAGCTTTCTTT. Translated: CASSYSGVRRGKAFF.